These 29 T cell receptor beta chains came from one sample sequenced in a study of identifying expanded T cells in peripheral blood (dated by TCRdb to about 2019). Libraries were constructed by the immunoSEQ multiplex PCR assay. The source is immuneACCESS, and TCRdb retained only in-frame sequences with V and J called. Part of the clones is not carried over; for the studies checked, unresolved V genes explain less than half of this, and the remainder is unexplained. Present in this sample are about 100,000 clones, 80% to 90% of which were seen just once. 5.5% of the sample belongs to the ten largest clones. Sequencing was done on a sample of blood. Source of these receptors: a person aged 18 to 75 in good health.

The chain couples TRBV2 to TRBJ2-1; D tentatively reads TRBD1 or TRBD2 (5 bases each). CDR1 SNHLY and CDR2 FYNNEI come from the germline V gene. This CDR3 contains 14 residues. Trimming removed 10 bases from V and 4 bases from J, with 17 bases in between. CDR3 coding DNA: TGTGCCACCACTAGGGCTTGGGGGTACAATGAGCAGTTCTTC. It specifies CATTRAWGYNEQFF.

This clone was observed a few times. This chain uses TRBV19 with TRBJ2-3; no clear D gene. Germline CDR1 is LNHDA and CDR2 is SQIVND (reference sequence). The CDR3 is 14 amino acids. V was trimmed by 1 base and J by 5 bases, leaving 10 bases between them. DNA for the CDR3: TGTGCCAGTAGTATAGGGGGTCTGGGAGATACGCAGTATTTT. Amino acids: CASSIGGLGDTQYF.

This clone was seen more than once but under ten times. CDR3 in DNA: TGTGCCAGCAGCTTATTCCAGGGGGGCACAGATACGCAGTATTTT. Translation gives CASSLFQGGTDTQYF. The rearrangement links TRBV7-9 to TRBJ2-3, with 7 bases identical to TRBD1. Germline V CDR1 and CDR2: SEHNR, FQNEAQ (reference sequence). This CDR3 is built from 15 residues. V was pared by 2 bases and J by 1 base, with 3 bases of the junction left unmatched.

CDR3 in amino acids: CASSSGQGGQPQHF. The DNA of the CDR3 is TGTGCCAGCAGCTCCGGACAGGGCGGTCAGCCCCAGCATTTT. This chain links TRBV7-8 with TRBJ1-5; 8 bases are shared with TRBD1. The CDR3 is 14 residues long. Germline trimming cut 4 bases from V and 6 bases from J; bases unmatched to any gene: 5. CDR1 and CDR2 (germline): SGHVS, FQNEAQ.

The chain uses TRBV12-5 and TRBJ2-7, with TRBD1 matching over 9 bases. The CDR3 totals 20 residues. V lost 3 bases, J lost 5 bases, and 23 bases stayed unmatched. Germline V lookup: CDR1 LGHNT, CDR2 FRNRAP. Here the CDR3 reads CASGFPSGTGSKRGLNEQYF. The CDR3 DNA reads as TGTGCTAGTGGTTTCCCTTCCGGGACAGGGTCGAAGCGCGGCCTCAACGAGCAGTACTTC. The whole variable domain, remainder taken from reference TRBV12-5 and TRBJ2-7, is DARVTQTPRHKVTEMGQEVTMRCQPILGHNTVFWYRQTMMQGLELLAYFRNRAPLDDSGMPKDRFSAEMPDATLATLKIQPSEPRDSAVYFCASGFPSGTGSKRGLNEQYFGPGTRLTVT.

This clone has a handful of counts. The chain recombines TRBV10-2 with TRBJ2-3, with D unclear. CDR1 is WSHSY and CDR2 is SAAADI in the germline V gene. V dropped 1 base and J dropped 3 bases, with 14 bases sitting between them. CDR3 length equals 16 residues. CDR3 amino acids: CASSEFRTPPTDTQYF. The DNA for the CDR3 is TGCGCCAGCAGTGAGTTCCGAACTCCGCCTACAGATACGCAGTATTTT.

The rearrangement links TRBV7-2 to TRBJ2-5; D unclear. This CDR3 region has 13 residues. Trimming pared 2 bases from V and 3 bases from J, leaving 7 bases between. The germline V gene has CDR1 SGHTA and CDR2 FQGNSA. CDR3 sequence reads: CASSLSPKETQYF. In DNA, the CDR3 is TGTGCCAGCAGCTTATCCCCGAAAGAGACCCAGTACTTC.

The CDR3 loop is CAISEVLGRATEAFF. The CDR3, as DNA: TGTGCCATCAGTGAAGTGTTAGGGCGGGCCACTGAAGCTTTCTTT. This sequence joins TRBV10-3 and TRBJ1-1, with D unresolved. The length of the CDR3 is 15 residues. From germline, CDR1 is ENHRY and CDR2 SYGVKD. Trimming took 3 bases from V and 4 from J, leaving 15 bases between them.

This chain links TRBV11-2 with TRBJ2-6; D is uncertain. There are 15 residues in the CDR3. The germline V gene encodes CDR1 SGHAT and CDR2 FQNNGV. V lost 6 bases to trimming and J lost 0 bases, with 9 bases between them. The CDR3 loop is CASRHFRSGANVLTF. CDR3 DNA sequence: TGTGCCAGCAGACATTTCCGCTCTGGGGCCAACGTCCTGACTTTC. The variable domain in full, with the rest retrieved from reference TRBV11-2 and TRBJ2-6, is EAGVAQSPRYKIIEKRQSVAFWCNPISGHATLYWYQQILGQGPKLLIQFQNNGVVDDSQLPKDRFSAERLKGVDSTLKIQPAKLEDSAVYLCASRHFRSGANVLTFGAGSRLTVL.

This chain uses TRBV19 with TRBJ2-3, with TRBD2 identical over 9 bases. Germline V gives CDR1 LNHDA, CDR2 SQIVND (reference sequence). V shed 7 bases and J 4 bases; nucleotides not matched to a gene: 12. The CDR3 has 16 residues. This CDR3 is CASKWRRGGHPDTQYF. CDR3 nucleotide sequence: TGTGCCAGTAAATGGAGGCGGGGGGGCCACCCAGATACGCAGTATTTT.

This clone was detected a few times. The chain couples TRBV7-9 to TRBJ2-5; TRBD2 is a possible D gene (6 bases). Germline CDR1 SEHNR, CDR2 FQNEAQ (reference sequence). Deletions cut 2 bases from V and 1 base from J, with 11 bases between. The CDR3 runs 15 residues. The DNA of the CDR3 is TGTGCCAGCAGCTTAACGTCGGGACTCCAAGAGACCCAGTACTTC. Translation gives CASSLTSGLQETQYF. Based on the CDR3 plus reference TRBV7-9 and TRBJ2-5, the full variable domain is DTGVSQNPRHKITKRGQNVTFRCDPISEHNRLYWYRQTLGQGPEFLTYFQNEAQLEKSRLLSDRFSAERPKGSFSTLEIQRTEQGDSAMYLCASSLTSGLQETQYFGPGTRLLVL.

The CDR3: CASSSEVGSSIQYF. Written as DNA, the CDR3 is TGTGCCAGCAGTTCAGAGGTAGGGTCGAGCATTCAGTACTTC. This chain uses TRBV27 with TRBJ2-4; D is unclear. V lost 4 bases and J 9 bases, leaving 16 bases between the germline ends. The CDR3 sequence is 14 residues long. Per the germline V gene, CDR1 is MNHEY and CDR2 is SMNVEV (reference sequence).

CDR3 protein: CTRGGDRINQPQHF. In DNA form, the CDR3 reads TGCACCCGCGGGGGGGACAGGATTAATCAGCCCCAGCATTTT. This sequence joins TRBV1 and TRBJ1-5. TRBV1 constitutes a pseudogene. This CDR3 is built from 14 residues.

The CDR3 is CASSPNRFREAFF. The DNA of the CDR3 is TGTGCCAGTAGTCCTAACAGGTTTAGGGAAGCTTTCTTT. The rearrangement joins TRBV19 to TRBJ1-1; TRBD1 might be the D (5 bases). CDR3 length: 13 residues. The germline V gene has CDR1 LNHDA and CDR2 SQIVND (reference sequence). V lost 5 bases, J lost 8 bases, and 15 bases lay in between.

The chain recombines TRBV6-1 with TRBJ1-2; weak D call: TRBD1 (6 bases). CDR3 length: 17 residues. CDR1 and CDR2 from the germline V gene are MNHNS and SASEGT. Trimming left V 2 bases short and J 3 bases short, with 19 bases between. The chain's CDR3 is CASSEPLLQGSHYGYTF. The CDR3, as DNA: TGTGCCAGCAGTGAACCACTACTACAGGGTTCTCACTATGGCTACACCTTC.

In nucleotides, the CDR3 is TGTGCCAGCAGCTTAGTTCTAGAGACCCAGTACTTC. Protein: CASSLVLETQYF. The chain employs TRBV7-2 and TRBJ2-5; no clear D gene. Germline-derived CDR1 and CDR2 are SGHTA and FQGNSA. Trimming removed 1 base from V and 4 bases from J, with 4 bases in between. This CDR3 has 12 residues.

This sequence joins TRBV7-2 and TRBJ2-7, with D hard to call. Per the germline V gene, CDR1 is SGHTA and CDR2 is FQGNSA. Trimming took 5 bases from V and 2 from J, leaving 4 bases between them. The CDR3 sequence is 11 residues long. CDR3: CASSPAYEQYF. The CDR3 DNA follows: TGTGCCAGCAGCCCTGCCTACGAGCAGTACTTC.

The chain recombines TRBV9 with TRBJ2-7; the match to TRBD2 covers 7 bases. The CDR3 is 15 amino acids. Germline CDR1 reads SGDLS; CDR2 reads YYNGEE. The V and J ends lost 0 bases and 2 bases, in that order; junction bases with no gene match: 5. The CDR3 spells CASSVGGGPTYEQYF. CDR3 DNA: TGTGCCAGCAGCGTAGGGGGAGGGCCCACCTACGAGCAGTACTTC.

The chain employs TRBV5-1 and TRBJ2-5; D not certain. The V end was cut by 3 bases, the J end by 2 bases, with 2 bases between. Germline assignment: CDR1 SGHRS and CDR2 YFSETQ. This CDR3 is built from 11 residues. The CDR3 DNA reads TGCGCCAGCAGCTGGCAAGAGACCCAGTACTTC. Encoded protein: CASSWQETQYF.

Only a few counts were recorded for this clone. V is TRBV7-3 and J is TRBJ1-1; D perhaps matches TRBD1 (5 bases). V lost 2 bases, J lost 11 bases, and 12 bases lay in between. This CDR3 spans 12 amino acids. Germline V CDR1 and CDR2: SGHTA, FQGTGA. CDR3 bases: TGTGCCAGCAGCTTAGGGAAAGGGGACGCTTTCTTT. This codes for CASSLGKGDAFF. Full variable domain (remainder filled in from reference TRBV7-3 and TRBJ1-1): GAGVSQTPSNKVTEKGKYVELRCDPISGHTALYWYRQSLGQGPEFLIYFQGTGAADDSGLPNDRFFAVRPEGSVSTLKIQRTERGDSAVYLCASSLGKGDAFFGQGTRLTVV.

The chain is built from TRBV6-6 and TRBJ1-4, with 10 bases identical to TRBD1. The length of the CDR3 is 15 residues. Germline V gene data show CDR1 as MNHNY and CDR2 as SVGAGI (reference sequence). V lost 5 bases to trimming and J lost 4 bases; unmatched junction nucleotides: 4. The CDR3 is CASSRDRGNNEKLFF. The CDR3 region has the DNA TGTGCCAGCAGTAGGGACAGGGGCAATAATGAAAAACTGTTTTTT.

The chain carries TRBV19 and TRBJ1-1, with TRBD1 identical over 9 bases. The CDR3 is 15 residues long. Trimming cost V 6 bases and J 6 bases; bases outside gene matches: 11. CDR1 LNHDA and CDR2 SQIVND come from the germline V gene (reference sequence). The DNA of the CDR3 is TGTGCCAGTAGGCCCTCCGGGACAGGGTACGCTGAAGCTTTCTTT. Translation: CASRPSGTGYAEAFF.

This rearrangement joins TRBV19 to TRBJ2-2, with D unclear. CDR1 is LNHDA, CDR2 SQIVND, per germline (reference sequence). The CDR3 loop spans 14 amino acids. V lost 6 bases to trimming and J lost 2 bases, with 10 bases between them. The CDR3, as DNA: TGTGCCAGTAGGTCGGGCGGAAACACCGGGGAGCTGTTTTTT. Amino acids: CASRSGGNTGELFF.

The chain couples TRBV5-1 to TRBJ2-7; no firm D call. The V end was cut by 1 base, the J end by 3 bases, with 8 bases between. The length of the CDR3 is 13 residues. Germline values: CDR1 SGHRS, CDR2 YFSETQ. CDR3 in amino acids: CASSLSSNYEQYF. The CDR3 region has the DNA TGCGCCAGCAGCTTGAGCTCCAACTACGAGCAGTACTTC.

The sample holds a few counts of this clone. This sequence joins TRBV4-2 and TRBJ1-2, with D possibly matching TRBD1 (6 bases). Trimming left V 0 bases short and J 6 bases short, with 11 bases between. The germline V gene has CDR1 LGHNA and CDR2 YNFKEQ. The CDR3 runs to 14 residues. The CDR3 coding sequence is TGTGCCAGCAGCCAAGATACCAGGGGAGATGGCTACACCTTC. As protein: CASSQDTRGDGYTF.

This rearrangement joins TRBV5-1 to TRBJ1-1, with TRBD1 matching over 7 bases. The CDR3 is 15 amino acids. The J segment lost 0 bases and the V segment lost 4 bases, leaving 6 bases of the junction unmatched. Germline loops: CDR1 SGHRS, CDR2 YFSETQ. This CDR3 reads CASSPRDSLNTEAFF. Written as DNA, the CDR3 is TGCGCCAGCAGCCCGCGGGACAGCTTGAACACTGAAGCTTTCTTT.

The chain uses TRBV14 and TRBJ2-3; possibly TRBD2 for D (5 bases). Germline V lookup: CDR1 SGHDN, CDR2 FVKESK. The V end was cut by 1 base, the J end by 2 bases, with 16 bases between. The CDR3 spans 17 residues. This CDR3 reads CASSQAYGGLYTDTQYF. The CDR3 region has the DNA TGTGCCAGCAGCCAAGCGTACGGCGGACTTTACACAGATACGCAGTATTTT.

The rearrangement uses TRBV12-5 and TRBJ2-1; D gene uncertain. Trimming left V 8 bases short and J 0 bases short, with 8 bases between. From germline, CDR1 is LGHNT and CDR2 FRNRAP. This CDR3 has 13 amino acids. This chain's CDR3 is CASYGPSYNEQFF. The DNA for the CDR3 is TGTGCTAGTTACGGCCCCTCCTACAATGAGCAGTTCTTC. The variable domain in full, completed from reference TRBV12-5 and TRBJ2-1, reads DARVTQTPRHKVTEMGQEVTMRCQPILGHNTVFWYRQTMMQGLELLAYFRNRAPLDDSGMPKDRFSAEMPDATLATLKIQPSEPRDSAVYFCASYGPSYNEQFFGPGTRLTVL.

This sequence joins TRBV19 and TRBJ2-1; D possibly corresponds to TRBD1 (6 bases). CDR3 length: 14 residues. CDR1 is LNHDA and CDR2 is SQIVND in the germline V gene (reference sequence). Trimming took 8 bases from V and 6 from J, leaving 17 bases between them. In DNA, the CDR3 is TGTGCCAGTTCTCCGGGACAAGCGACCAATGAGCAGTTCTTC. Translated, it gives CASSPGQATNEQFF.